Following are 6 T cell receptor beta chains from one sample sequenced in a study of early T cells in non-severe SARS-CoV-2 infection. TCRdb analysed the 5' RACE reads with MiXCR anew, one entry per CDR3 protein. The sample yields 55,000 to 80,000 distinct CDR3 sequences, roughly 12% seen once. Sequences were derived from whole blood, sampled at baseline. These receptors were obtained from an adult who was a healthcare worker with PCR-confirmed SARS-CoV-2 infection or an uninfected control (not recorded which).

A few counts support this clonotype. The genes are TRBV29-1 and TRBJ1-1; D gene uncertain. CDR3 length: 10 amino acids. The germline gives CDR1 SQVTM, CDR2 ANQGSEA. Between the trimmed V and J ends, which lost 6 bases and 7 bases, there was a span of 9 bases. In nucleotides, the CDR3 is TGCAGCGTAAGGGTAGGTGAAGCTTTCTTT. This gives the protein CSVRVGEAFF.

This clonotype was seen at least ten times. The chain carries TRBV30 and TRBJ2-2; 8 positions match TRBD2. J was trimmed by 4 bases and V by 3 bases; bases with no gene match: 4. Germline lookup yields CDR1 GTSNPN and CDR2 SVGIG (reference sequence). The CDR3 has 14 residues. CDR3 amino acids: CAWRAGGGTGELFF. CDR3 bases: TGTGCCTGGAGGGCGGGAGGCGGCACCGGGGAGCTGTTTTTT.

The rearrangement links TRBV28 to TRBJ2-7; D is unresolved. The length of the CDR3 is 13 residues. Germline assignment: CDR1 MDHEN and CDR2 SYDVKM. The V and J ends lost 8 bases and 2 bases respectively, with 13 bases between them. The CDR3 sequence: CASALGITYEQYF. CDR3 DNA: TGTGCCAGCGCGCTGGGGATTACCTACGAGCAGTACTTC.

The gene calls are TRBV27 and TRBJ2-3; D gene unclear. CDR1 is MNHEY and CDR2 is SMNVEV in the germline V gene (reference sequence). The CDR3 sequence is 15 residues long. Trimming removed 2 bases from V and 0 bases from J, with 9 bases in between. The CDR3 bases are TGTGCCAGCAGTTTAGTGGCGGCGAGCACAGATACGCAGTATTTT. It translates to CASSLVAASTDTQYF.

This clonotype was found many times. This rearrangement joins TRBV6-6 to TRBJ2-5; perhaps D is TRBD1 or TRBD2 (6 bases each). CDR1 and CDR2 from the germline V gene are MNHNY and SVGAGI (reference sequence). The CDR3 contains 16 residues. Trimming left V 7 bases short and J 3 bases short, with 21 bases between. CDR3 residues: CASTGPWGAKEETQYF. The DNA of the CDR3 is TGTGCCAGCACCGGACCCTGGGGGGCCAAGGAAGAGACCCAGTACTTC.

The CDR3 region is CASSYPGGEKDTQYF. The CDR3 DNA follows: TGTGCCAGCAGCTATCCAGGGGGCGAAAAAGATACGCAGTATTTT. The V gene is TRBV11-2, the J gene TRBJ2-3, with TRBD1 identical over 8 bases. This CDR3 has 15 residues. Germline CDR1 reads SGHAT; CDR2 reads FQNNGV. J was trimmed by 5 bases and V by 4 bases; bases with no gene match: 8.